This is a list of T cell receptor beta chains from one sample in a study of blood T cells in healthy people across ages. TCRdb processed the 5' RACE reads anew with MiXCR; each CDR3 protein has one entry. Here the sample spans 1.5 million to 2 million distinct CDR3 sequences, just under 50% being singletons. Sequencing used blood. The source is a woman aged 40 to 55 in good health. Each CDR3 is given with its conserved first and last residue. The order of the fields is D gene, V gene, clone size, J gene, CDR3 DNA, CDR3 protein. A D gene is named only where the DNA matches it firmly. Not every row has a clone size; where given, it reads once, few, many or a size class.

D gene: TRBD2; V gene: TRBV7-2; clone size: .; J gene: TRBJ2-1; CDR3 DNA: TGTGCCAGCAGCTTAGGGGGCGGGACTAGTTCCAATGAGCAGTTCTTC; CDR3 protein: CASSLGGGTSSNEQFF
D gene: .; V gene: TRBV5-5; clone size: .; J gene: TRBJ2-5; CDR3 DNA: TGTGCCAGCAGCTTCGCAGGGTTTCAAGAGACCCAGTACTTC; CDR3 protein: CASSFAGFQETQYF
D gene: TRBD1; V gene: TRBV20-1; clone size: .; J gene: TRBJ1-2; CDR3 DNA: TGCAGTGCCGAGACAGGGACGGGCTACATCTTC; CDR3 protein: CSAETGTGYIF
D gene: TRBD1; V gene: TRBV20-1; clone size: .; J gene: TRBJ2-7; CDR3 DNA: TGCAGTGCTGACGGGAGACAGGGGCTACGGGGCGAGCAGTACTTC; CDR3 protein: CSADGRQGLRGEQYF
D gene: .; V gene: TRBV20-1; clone size: .; J gene: TRBJ2-7; CDR3 DNA: TGCAGTGCTAGAGACCCGGGGCCGCACTACGAGCAGTACTTC; CDR3 protein: CSARDPGPHYEQYF
D gene: TRBD1; V gene: TRBV15; clone size: few; J gene: TRBJ2-1; CDR3 DNA: TGTGCCACCAGCAGGGACATAGCCGGGACAGGGGATGAGCAGTTCTTC; CDR3 protein: CATSRDIAGTGDEQFF
D gene: .; V gene: TRBV10-3; clone size: few; J gene: TRBJ2-7; CDR3 DNA: TGTGCCATCAGTCAACACGGGTCCCATCAAGACGAGCAGTACTTC; CDR3 protein: CAISQHGSHQDEQYF
D gene: .; V gene: TRBV20-1; clone size: few; J gene: TRBJ2-6; CDR3 DNA: TGCAGTGCTAGAGATAAAGGGACTGGGGCCAACGTCCTGACTTTC; CDR3 protein: CSARDKGTGANVLTF
D gene: TRBD1; V gene: TRBV5-1; clone size: .; J gene: TRBJ2-7; CDR3 DNA: TGCGCCAGCAGATCGACGGACAGGGGTTTCTACGAGCAGTACTTC; CDR3 protein: CASRSTDRGFYEQYF
D gene: .; V gene: TRBV7-2; clone size: few; J gene: TRBJ2-7; CDR3 DNA: TGTGCCAGCGCCCAGGACAGCTACTACGAGCAGTACTTC; CDR3 protein: CASAQDSYYEQYF
D gene: TRBD1; V gene: TRBV11-2; clone size: once; J gene: TRBJ2-5; CDR3 DNA: TGTGCCAGCAGCTTCACAGGGGGCATTGAGACCCAGTACTTC; CDR3 protein: CASSFTGGIETQYF
D gene: .; V gene: TRBV5-1; clone size: once; J gene: TRBJ2-7; CDR3 DNA: TGCGCCAGCAGCTTGGAGTGTGGTGAGCAGTACTTC; CDR3 protein: CASSLECGEQYF
D gene: .; V gene: TRBV29-1; clone size: .; J gene: TRBJ2-7; CDR3 DNA: TGCAGCGTTAGGCACGGAGACTACGAGCAGTACTTC; CDR3 protein: CSVRHGDYEQYF
D gene: TRBD2; V gene: TRBV5-6; clone size: few; J gene: TRBJ2-1; CDR3 DNA: TGTGCCAGCAGCTTGGAGGCCGTAGCGGGGGGGTACAATGAGCAGTTCTTC; CDR3 protein: CASSLEAVAGGYNEQFF
D gene: .; V gene: TRBV6-2/TRBV6-3; clone size: .; J gene: TRBJ2-5; CDR3 DNA: TGTGCCAGCAGTACACCGGGACACCCTCGAGAGACCCAGTACTTC; CDR3 protein: CASSTPGHPRETQYF
D gene: .; V gene: TRBV6-2/TRBV6-3; clone size: .; J gene: TRBJ2-3; CDR3 DNA: TGTGCCAGCAGCTCCCGGGACGGCTACGATAGGCAGTATTTT; CDR3 protein: CASSSRDGYDRQYF
D gene: .; V gene: TRBV4-1; clone size: few; J gene: TRBJ1-2; CDR3 DNA: TGCGCCAGCAGCCAAGCCCCCTACAGGGAAGGGTATGGCTACACCTTC; CDR3 protein: CASSQAPYREGYGYTF
D gene: .; V gene: TRBV20-1; clone size: .; J gene: TRBJ1-1; CDR3 DNA: TGCAGTGCTTGCCACTTAATCCAAACTGAAGCTTTCTTT; CDR3 protein: CSACHLIQTEAFF
D gene: .; V gene: TRBV20-1; clone size: once; J gene: TRBJ2-3; CDR3 DNA: TGCAGTGCTAGAAGTCTGGAACTCACAGATACGCAGTATTTT; CDR3 protein: CSARSLELTDTQYF
D gene: .; V gene: TRBV5-6; clone size: few; J gene: TRBJ2-7; CDR3 DNA: TGTGCCAGCAGCTTCCGGACAGTTTCCTACGAGCAGTACTTC; CDR3 protein: CASSFRTVSYEQYF
D gene: .; V gene: TRBV7-6; clone size: .; J gene: TRBJ2-1; CDR3 DNA: TGTGCCAGCAGCTTGACGGAGGGCTCTAGTGAGCAGTTCTTC; CDR3 protein: CASSLTEGSSEQFF
D gene: .; V gene: TRBV20-1; clone size: .; J gene: TRBJ2-1; CDR3 DNA: TGCAGTGCTAGAGTCCCGTTCCGCGGGCACAATGAGCAGTTCTTC; CDR3 protein: CSARVPFRGHNEQFF
D gene: .; V gene: TRBV12-3/TRBV12-4; clone size: .; J gene: TRBJ2-3; CDR3 DNA: TGTGCCAGCAGTTTTAAGCTAGCGAACACAGATACGCAGTATTTT; CDR3 protein: CASSFKLANTDTQYF
D gene: .; V gene: TRBV7-2; clone size: few; J gene: TRBJ2-3; CDR3 DNA: TGTGCCAGCAGTCGTCGGACAGACACAGATACGCAGTATTTT; CDR3 protein: CASSRRTDTDTQYF
D gene: .; V gene: TRBV18; clone size: .; J gene: TRBJ2-1; CDR3 DNA: TGTGCCAGCTCACCAACACAGGGAAATGAGCAGTTCTTC; CDR3 protein: CASSPTQGNEQFF
D gene: .; V gene: TRBV7-7; clone size: .; J gene: TRBJ2-3; CDR3 DNA: TGTGCTAGCAGCTTACTCGGGGAGGCAGATACGCAGTATTTT; CDR3 protein: CASSLLGEADTQYF
D gene: .; V gene: TRBV28; clone size: once; J gene: TRBJ2-4; CDR3 DNA: TGTGCCGGCAGAGGACTGGCAAACATTCGGTACTTC; CDR3 protein: CAGRGLANIRYF
D gene: .; V gene: TRBV2; clone size: few; J gene: TRBJ2-3; CDR3 DNA: TGTGCCAGCCTTCCGGGACACCTCACAGATACGCAGTATTTT; CDR3 protein: CASLPGHLTDTQYF
D gene: .; V gene: TRBV4-1; clone size: .; J gene: TRBJ2-7; CDR3 DNA: TGCGCCAGCAGCCACTCCAAGACAGTCTACGAGCAGTACTTC; CDR3 protein: CASSHSKTVYEQYF
D gene: TRBD2; V gene: TRBV6-2/TRBV6-3; clone size: .; J gene: TRBJ2-5; CDR3 DNA: TGTGCCAGCAGTTACTCCTCCGGCGGGGGGCACCAAGAGACCCAGTACTTC; CDR3 protein: CASSYSSGGGHQETQYF
D gene: .; V gene: TRBV6-5; clone size: .; J gene: TRBJ2-3; CDR3 DNA: TGTGCCAGCAGTTACTCGAGGGGGACCCCTCAGGATACGCAGTATTTT; CDR3 protein: CASSYSRGTPQDTQYF
D gene: .; V gene: TRBV4-1; clone size: .; J gene: TRBJ2-7; CDR3 DNA: TGCGCCAGCAGCCAAGATTCCTCAGACAGATCCTACGAGCAGTACTTC; CDR3 protein: CASSQDSSDRSYEQYF
D gene: .; V gene: TRBV6-2/TRBV6-3; clone size: few; J gene: TRBJ1-5; CDR3 DNA: TGTGCCAGCTCCGACACCGAGCATCAGCCCCAGCATTTT; CDR3 protein: CASSDTEHQPQHF
D gene: TRBD2; V gene: TRBV24-1; clone size: .; J gene: TRBJ2-5; CDR3 DNA: TGTGCCACCAGTCGTAAACGTTCGGCGGGGGGATCGGAGACCCAGTACTTC; CDR3 protein: CATSRKRSAGGSETQYF
D gene: .; V gene: TRBV9; clone size: .; J gene: TRBJ2-1; CDR3 DNA: TGTGCCAGCAGCCCAAAAACGGGGAGAAACTCGGATGAGCAGTTCTTC; CDR3 protein: CASSPKTGRNSDEQFF
D gene: TRBD2; V gene: TRBV28; clone size: few; J gene: TRBJ2-4; CDR3 DNA: TGTGCCAGCAGTCGGGACTATCTGGGGGAGCAGTACTTC; CDR3 protein: CASSRDYLGEQYF
D gene: TRBD2; V gene: TRBV28; clone size: .; J gene: TRBJ2-1; CDR3 DNA: TGTGCCAGCAGCAAGCGGGGGGGCGGCAATGAGCAGTTCTTC; CDR3 protein: CASSKRGGGNEQFF
D gene: TRBD1; V gene: TRBV5-1; clone size: few; J gene: TRBJ2-5; CDR3 DNA: TGCGCCAGCAGCTTGACCTCTTCACAGGGGGAGACCCAGTACTTC; CDR3 protein: CASSLTSSQGETQYF
D gene: TRBD2; V gene: TRBV11-2; clone size: few; J gene: TRBJ2-1; CDR3 DNA: TGTGCCAGCAGCACGCTAGCGGGGGGGAGCCAGAATGAGCAGTTCTTC; CDR3 protein: CASSTLAGGSQNEQFF
D gene: TRBD1; V gene: TRBV6-6; clone size: .; J gene: TRBJ1-6; CDR3 DNA: TGTGCCAGCAGTAACAGGGGGCGCGATATCTCACCCCTCCACTTT; CDR3 protein: CASSNRGRDISPLHF
D gene: .; V gene: TRBV5-4; clone size: .; J gene: TRBJ2-3; CDR3 DNA: TGTGCCAGCAGCTTGGACGGCCGCCCAGATACGCAGTATTTT; CDR3 protein: CASSLDGRPDTQYF
D gene: TRBD2; V gene: TRBV28; clone size: .; J gene: TRBJ2-3; CDR3 DNA: TGTGCCAGCACTCTACTAGCGGGGGGCCGAGATACGCAGTATTTT; CDR3 protein: CASTLLAGGRDTQYF
D gene: TRBD1; V gene: TRBV6-2/TRBV6-3; clone size: .; J gene: TRBJ1-6; CDR3 DNA: TGTGCCAGCAGGAACCCGACAGGGATGGATTCACCCCTCCACTTT; CDR3 protein: CASRNPTGMDSPLHF
D gene: .; V gene: TRBV29-1; clone size: once; J gene: TRBJ2-3; CDR3 DNA: TGCAGCGTTGAAGTTCTGCTTAGCACAGATACGCAGTATTTT; CDR3 protein: CSVEVLLSTDTQYF
D gene: .; V gene: TRBV5-5; clone size: .; J gene: TRBJ2-1; CDR3 DNA: TGTGCCAGCACTCGAGACGGTGGAGGCTCCTACAATGAGCAGTTCTTC; CDR3 protein: CASTRDGGGSYNEQFF
D gene: .; V gene: TRBV20-1; clone size: .; J gene: TRBJ1-4; CDR3 DNA: TGCAGTGCTAGTCGGTGGGGAGCGTCGTCCACCGGGGAAAAACTGTTTTTT; CDR3 protein: CSASRWGASSTGEKLFF
D gene: .; V gene: TRBV15; clone size: .; J gene: TRBJ2-6; CDR3 DNA: TGTGCCACCAGCAGACCGAGCCGAGATGATGGATCTGGGGCCAACGTCCTGACTTTC; CDR3 protein: CATSRPSRDDGSGANVLTF
D gene: .; V gene: TRBV12-3/TRBV12-4; clone size: few; J gene: TRBJ1-2; CDR3 DNA: TGTGCCAGCCGAGAACGGGAGTATGGCTACACCTTC; CDR3 protein: CASREREYGYTF
D gene: .; V gene: TRBV6-5; clone size: .; J gene: TRBJ2-1; CDR3 DNA: TGTGCCAGCAGTTACTCGATTCTAGCAGTCTATGAGCAGTTCTTC; CDR3 protein: CASSYSILAVYEQFF
D gene: TRBD1; V gene: TRBV27; clone size: .; J gene: TRBJ1-4; CDR3 DNA: TGTGCCAGCAGACCTAGGACAGGGGATGAAAAACTGTTTTTT; CDR3 protein: CASRPRTGDEKLFF
D gene: TRBD1; V gene: TRBV6-6; clone size: few; J gene: TRBJ2-4; CDR3 DNA: TGTGCCAGCAGCGACAGGGGTTTAGCCAAAAACATTCAGTACTTC; CDR3 protein: CASSDRGLAKNIQYF
D gene: .; V gene: TRBV15; clone size: .; J gene: TRBJ1-1; CDR3 DNA: TGTGCCACCAGCAGGGGAGATAGGAGGAACACTGAAGCTTTCTTT; CDR3 protein: CATSRGDRRNTEAFF
D gene: .; V gene: TRBV20-1; clone size: few; J gene: TRBJ1-5; CDR3 DNA: TGCAGTGCGACACAAACGGCCAGTCTCAATCAGCCCCAGCATTTT; CDR3 protein: CSATQTASLNQPQHF
D gene: .; V gene: TRBV3-1; clone size: few; J gene: TRBJ2-5; CDR3 DNA: TGTGCCAGCAGCCAAGCGGGGTCCTATTTCCAAGAGACCCAGTACTTC; CDR3 protein: CASSQAGSYFQETQYF